This is a list of T cell receptor beta chains from one sample in a study of breast tumors, draining lymph nodes, adjacent tissues. TCRdb passed the multiplex PCR reads through MiXCR, listing each CDR3 protein once. The repertoire holds around 230,000 distinct CDR3 sequences, with roughly 30% as singletons. The specimen sequenced was axillary lymph node tissue. These receptors all come from a female donor with breast cancer. Some clones in this sample may be carry-over from other donors' samples. Each CDR3 is given without its conserved first and last residue. Fields, in order: V gene, J gene, CDR3 protein.

TRBV2,TRBJ1-6,ASNLLRVLNSPLH
TRBV7-2,TRBJ2-1,ASSLRLDWNNEQF
TRBV20-1,TRBJ2-5,SATPQGAETQY
TRBV6-1,TRBJ1-5,ASISGGNQPQH
TRBV5-1,TRBJ2-2,ASSSLTGELF
TRBV9,TRBJ2-3,ASSNGGTDTQY
TRBV5-1,TRBJ2-7,ASSPGLITSYEQY
TRBV7-2,TRBJ2-1,ASSLVGTSGRGEQF
TRBV6-6,TRBJ1-3,ASSHQGIGNTIY
TRBV11-2,TRBJ2-7,ASSFSPGTGWYEQY
TRBV4-3,TRBJ2-7,ASSLAGGQRYEQY
TRBV6-1,TRBJ2-4,ASSEAPQAKNIQY
TRBV5-6,TRBJ1-3,ASSSDRFGNTIY
TRBV24-1,TRBJ1-6,PYNSPLH
TRBV20-1,TRBJ1-2,SAPDSFLNYGYT
TRBV7-9,TRBJ2-5,ASSSPGLAVQETQY
TRBV6-1,TRBJ2-7,ASRTGSSYPYEQY
TRBV11-2,TRBJ2-5,ASSSRTSGRAPETQY
TRBV25-1,TRBJ2-3,ASSASASRMDTQY
TRBV29-1,TRBJ2-1,SVILRWVTSGSNEQF
TRBV9,TRBJ1-3,ASSVGSGGNTIY
TRBV11-3,TRBJ2-7,ASGRRDYLYEQY
TRBV7-9,TRBJ1-4,ASSWTGTNEKLF
TRBV7-2,TRBJ2-7,ASSSQGTEQY
TRBV29-1,TRBJ2-1,SGYYNEQF
TRBV10-3,TRBJ2-5,AIRPGQLQETQY
TRBV7-2,TRBJ2-5,ASSFQESVETQY
TRBV6-6,TRBJ2-5,ASSTSRDRETQY
TRBV20-1,TRBJ2-5,SARARGIAGPETQY
TRBV19,TRBJ1-5,ASGEVRTNQPQH
TRBV20-1,TRBJ2-3,SARLGGGGDTQY
TRBV9,TRBJ1-3,ASSGQASGNTIY
TRBV29-1,TRBJ2-1,SVEVSQSGGEQF
TRBV24-1,TRBJ1-5,ATSDKSGGNQPQH
TRBV28,TRBJ2-1,ASSPPGGLAGVQF
TRBV7-9,TRBJ1-2,ASSFTGTGGFANYGYT
TRBV5-6,TRBJ2-3,ASSLVRQLSTDTQY
TRBV5-5,TRBJ2-1,ASSPWTRVEQF
TRBV6-5,TRBJ1-3,ASSYGQGVGNTIY
TRBV3-1,TRBJ2-3,ASSQDRGDTQY
TRBV6-1,TRBJ2-7,ASSHPRDRGHEQY
TRBV7-2,TRBJ1-6,ASSLWPNSPLH
TRBV7-8,TRBJ2-4,ASSLRDRTVGYIQY
TRBV19,TRBJ2-2,ASSIVSGFGRELF
TRBV20-1,TRBJ2-7,SARDTGGFSYEQY